This T cell receptor (beta chain) comes out of a study of cytomegalovirus exposure and HLA in healthy donors. The donors were members of the 120-subject validation cohort (separate from the approximately 670-subject first cohort). Clones were read by immunoSEQ multiplex PCR, and TCRdb kept only the in-frame ones, dropping some. The sample has about 140,000 clones; 86% are singletons. Comments on this clone: Its antigen is currently unknown.

Germline V lookup: CDR1 MNHEY, CDR2 SMNVEV (reference sequence). J gave up 3 bases and V 1 base, and 8 bases lay outside the gene matches. CDR3 size: 16 residues. General observations from the study: According to reports, the classifier identified cytomegalovirus status with high specificity and sensitivity. The study recorded about 150 TCR beta chains that were cytomegalovirus-associated. First-cohort TCR clusters were later found to tend to co-occur in the approximately 110 validation repertoires.

V is TRBV27 and J is TRBJ2-7; 8 bases line up with TRBD1. This clonotype was obtained from a man younger than 30 in good health and CMV-seronegative. The sample consisted of PBMCs. CDR3: CASSLFRDRSFYEQYF. The CDR3 nucleotides read TGTGCCAGCAGTTTATTCCGGGACAGGAGCTTCTACGAGCAGTACTTC.